One and the same sample provided the 21 T cell receptor beta chains below, sequenced in a study of tumor-infiltrating lymphocytes in oesophageal squamous cell carcinoma. From the PCR reads, TCRdb called clonotypes with MiXCR, one entry per CDR3 protein. This repertoire shows roughly 14,000 distinct CDR3 sequences, approximately 50% found once; its top ten account for approximately 16%. Sample: esophageal tumor tissue. The receptor source for this set is a male donor with esophageal squamous cell carcinoma.

This clonotype was recorded a few times. V usage is TRBV7-3 and J usage is TRBJ2-1, with D uncertain. CDR1 and CDR2 from the germline V gene are SGHTA and FQGTGA. CDR3 length equals 11 residues. V lost 3 bases, J lost 8 bases, and 5 bases lay in between. CDR3 amino acids: CASSLIDEQFF. CDR3 sequence (DNA): TGTGCCAGCAGCTTGATCGATGAGCAGTTCTTC.

This clonotype is judged medium-sized (0.01 to 0.1%). V gene TRBV7-9 combines with J gene TRBJ2-3, with 13 bases that match TRBD2. This CDR3 region has 15 residues. V lost 5 bases, J lost 3 bases, and 2 bases stayed unmatched. In germline, CDR1 is SEHNR, CDR2 FQNEAQ (reference sequence). The CDR3 here is CASSRGLAGTDTQYF. CDR3 sequence (DNA): TGTGCCAGCAGCCGGGGACTAGCGGGAACAGATACGCAGTATTTT. The variable domain in full, with the rest retrieved from reference TRBV7-9 and TRBJ2-3, is DTGVSQNPRHKITKRGQNVTFRCDPISEHNRLYWYRQTLGQGPEFLTYFQNEAQLEKSRLLSDRFSAERPKGSFSTLEIQRTEQGDSAMYLCASSRGLAGTDTQYFGPGTRLTVL.

This clonotype is categorized as medium-sized. V gene TRBV19 combines with J gene TRBJ2-1; D is uncertain. V was clipped by 1 base and J by 3 bases, with 7 bases between them. Germline V gene lookup returns CDR1 LNHDA and CDR2 SQIVND (reference sequence). This CDR3 region has 14 residues. The CDR3 region is CASSIGTGYNEQFF. DNA of the CDR3: TGTGCCAGTAGTATAGGGACCGGCTACAATGAGCAGTTCTTC.

Many counts were recorded for this clonotype. The V gene is TRBV7-2, the J gene TRBJ2-3; tentatively, D is TRBD1 or TRBD2 (6 bases each). The J call is in doubt because the DNA end fits TRBJ2-7 better. The CDR3 loop spans 16 amino acids. Germline lookup yields CDR1 SGHTA and CDR2 FQGNSA. CDR3 DNA sequence: TGTGCCAGCAGCTTACGGCAGGGCGGGGACACAGATACGCAGTACTTC. Translation gives CASSLRQGGDTDTQYF.

Many counts were recorded for this clonotype. V is TRBV2 and J is TRBJ1-2, with D possibly matching TRBD1 (5 bases). Germline CDR1 SNHLY, CDR2 FYNNEI. With 8 bases removed from V and 4 bases from J, the gap between germline ends came to 14 bases. The CDR3 totals 13 residues. Here the CDR3 DNA reads TGTGCCAGCGATACTCAGGGCTTCTATGGCTACACCTTC. Protein: CASDTQGFYGYTF. Using reference TRBV2 and TRBJ1-2 for the parts outside the CDR3, the full variable domain is EPEVTQTPSHQVTQMGQEVILRCVPISNHLYFYWYRQILGQKVEFLVSFYNNEISEKSEIFDDQFSVERPDGSNFTLKIRSTKLEDSAMYFCASDTQGFYGYTFGSGTRLTVV.

This clonotype was counted between two and nine times. V and J are TRBV7-6 and TRBJ2-5; tentatively, D is TRBD2 (5 bases). This CDR3 is built from 14 residues. Trimming took off 5 bases at V and 4 bases at J, with 14 bases between the two ends. In germline, CDR1 is SGHVS, CDR2 FNYEAQ. The CDR3 spells CASSGGAEGETQYF. The CDR3 DNA reads as TGTGCCAGCAGCGGAGGAGCGGAAGGAGAGACCCAGTACTTC.

This chain uses TRBV20-1 with TRBJ2-3, with 7 bases identical to TRBD2. The CDR3 totals 15 residues. Germline V gene data show CDR1 as DFQATT and CDR2 as SNEGSKA (reference sequence). V lost 0 bases and J lost 8; bases outside the gene matches: 11. The CDR3 DNA reads as TGCAGTGCTAGAGATAATGAGGGGTCGGGGGGTACGCAGTATTTT. It is translated as CSARDNEGSGGTQYF.

V usage is TRBV7-3 and J usage is TRBJ2-1; no reliable D call. This CDR3 has 14 amino acids. Trimming left V 3 bases short and J 4 bases short, with 10 bases between. CDR1 and CDR2 (germline): SGHTA, FQGTGA. The CDR3 nucleotides read TGTGCCAGCAGCTTCGGTGGCGGTTACAATGAGCAGTTCTTC. Its protein product is CASSFGGGYNEQFF.

V and J are TRBV6-9 and TRBJ1-5, with TRBD1 matching over 9 bases. V was clipped by 5 bases and J by 5 bases; unmatched bases: 7. This CDR3 is 15 amino acids long. In germline, CDR1 is MNHGY, CDR2 SVAAGI. The CDR3 DNA sequence: TGTGCCAGCAGTGGCTCAACAGGGGGCGATCAGCCCCAGCATTTT. Encoded protein: CASSGSTGGDQPQHF.

This clonotype appeared many times. J is TRBJ1-1 and V is TRBV13, with a weak D call TRBD1 (6 bases). Germline assignment: CDR1 PRHDT and CDR2 FYEKMQ (reference sequence). Trimming shortened V by 5 bases and J by 5 bases, and 21 bases separated the two germline ends. The CDR3 loop spans 16 amino acids. Written as DNA, the CDR3 is TGTGCCAGCAGCCGCCGGGACAACAGGCAGAATACTGAAGCTTTCTTT. It specifies CASSRRDNRQNTEAFF.

This chain uses TRBV12-3 or TRBV12-4 with TRBJ2-1, with D perhaps TRBD2 (5 bases). The J call may be mistaken, given a closer DNA end match to TRBJ2-7. The CDR3 runs 13 residues. The CDR3 DNA reads as TGTGCCAGCAGGGATACTAGCTCCTACGAGCAGTACTTC. Encoded protein: CASRDTSSYEQYF.

This clonotype appeared many times. The chain recombines TRBV7-9 with TRBJ2-1, with D unresolved. The closer fit of TRBJ2-7 to the DNA end suggests the J call may be wrong. The CDR3 is 16 residues long. CDR1 SEHNR and CDR2 FQNEAQ come from the germline V gene (reference sequence). CDR3 sequence reads: CASSLGIALGYNEQYF. Written as DNA, the CDR3 is TGTGCCAGCAGCTTAGGTATCGCGTTGGGCTACAATGAGCAGTACTTC.

This rearrangement joins TRBV7-6 to TRBJ1-1; the match to TRBD1 covers 11 bases. Germline-derived CDR1 and CDR2 are SGHVS and FNYEAQ. The CDR3 is made up of 16 amino acids. V shed 5 bases and J 0 bases; nucleotides not matched to a gene: 5. The CDR3, as DNA: TGTGCCAGCAGCCACCGGGACAGGGGGATGAACACTGAAGCTTTCTTT. Protein sequence: CASSHRDRGMNTEAFF. The whole variable domain, filled in from reference TRBV7-6 and TRBJ1-1, reads GAGVSQSPRYKVTKRGQDVALRCDPISGHVSLYWYRQALGQGPEFLTYFNYEAQQDKSGLPNDRFSAERPEGSISTLTIQRTEQRDSAMYRCASSHRDRGMNTEAFFGQGTRLTVV.

DNA of the CDR3: TGTGCCAGCAGCTTCGACAGGGTTGGGGGCTACACCTTC. Its protein product is CASSFDRVGGYTF. The chain has TRBV6-1 and TRBJ1-2, with 7 bases that match TRBD1. Germline loops: CDR1 MNHNS, CDR2 SASEGT. Trimming cost V 6 bases and J 8 bases; bases outside gene matches: 9. The length of the CDR3 is 13 residues.

Points on this clonotype: The germline gene is not matched at one end of the junction; a read error may be the cause. The chain couples TRBV7-6 to TRBJ2-5, with TRBD2 matching 11 bases. The CDR3 is 16 residues long. Germline V gene data show CDR1 as SGHVS and CDR2 as FNYEAQ. CDR3 loop: CASSLATSGNTGELYF. DNA of the CDR3: TGTGCCAGCAGCTTAGCGACTAGCGGGAACACCGGGGAGCTGTATTTT.

This sequence joins TRBV29-1 and TRBJ2-6; D is ambiguous. The DNA end lines up better with TRBJ2-7; the J call may be wrong. The CDR3 length is 13 residues. Germline-derived CDR1 and CDR2 are SQVTM and ANQGSEA. The chain's CDR3 is CSVDLNRPIEQYF. Here the CDR3 DNA reads TGCAGCGTTGATCTCAACCGTCCTATCGAGCAGTACTTC.

The rearrangement uses TRBV6-8 and TRBJ1-2, with 8 bases that match TRBD1. The V and J ends lost 2 bases and 7 bases, in that order; junction bases with no gene match: 9. The V gene's germline CDR1 is MNHGY and CDR2 SAAAGT. The CDR3 runs 15 residues. The CDR3 DNA sequence: TGTGCCAGCAGTTACCCGAGGGACAGGCACCGTGGCTACACCTTC. Amino acids: CASSYPRDRHRGYTF.

The CDR3 region is CASSAGYSYEQYF. The CDR3, as DNA: TGTGCCAGCAGTGCGGGATACTCCTACGAGCAGTACTTC. J is TRBJ2-7 and V is TRBV28; possibly TRBD2 for D (6 bases). Trimming cost V 5 bases and J 0 bases, with 8 bases left between them. The CDR3 spans 13 residues. Germline CDR1 reads MDHEN; CDR2 reads SYDVKM.

There are a few counts of this clonotype. One end of the junction fails to match germline, which may point to a read error. This sequence joins TRBV7-8 and TRBJ2-5, with D perhaps assigned TRBD1 or TRBD2 (5 bases each). The CDR3 contains 17 residues. Germline V gives CDR1 SGHVS, CDR2 FQNEAQ. The CDR3 nucleotides read TGTGCCAGCAGCCGCCTTCGGGTGGGGGACCCTAATTCACCCCTCCACTTC. Its protein is CASSRLRVGDPNSPLHF.

There are a few counts of this clonotype. DNA for the CDR3: TGCGCCAGCAGCTTGGCCGGCAATGAGCAGTTCTTC. It yields the protein CASSLAGNEQFF. The chain is built from TRBV5-1 and TRBJ2-5; D is unclear. The closer fit of TRBJ2-1 to the DNA end suggests the J call may be wrong. CDR3 length: 12 residues. Germline lookup yields CDR1 SGHRS and CDR2 YFSETQ.

As for this clonotype: Since no conserved phenylalanine or tryptophan closes the CDR3, a read error is the likely cause. It is unclear where the CDR3 begins or ends on the DNA, so no DNA is shown, and the CDR3 is as TCRdb lists it. V and J are TRBV11-2 and TRBJ2-7; the table's D call TRBD2 went unverified against the DNA. Termini included, the CDR3 measures 19 amino acids. CDR1 SGHAT and CDR2 FQNNGV come from the germline V gene. CDR3 in amino acids: CASSNAFRVLVTYEQYFGA.